A selection of T cell receptor beta chains follows, all from one sample in a study of blood T cell repertoires in COVID-19. Produced via immunoSEQ multiplex PCR; TCRdb's table is partial and in-frame only. The top ten clones hold roughly 8.9% of a sample with about 140,000 clones, around 73% of them seen once. Sequenced material: peripheral blood. The receptors originated from a woman in her fifties or sixties with active or convalescent COVID-19. Both conserved end residues are part of each CDR3. Each record gives: V gene, clone size, J gene, D gene, CDR3 protein, CDR3 DNA. A D gene is named only where the DNA matches it firmly. Expanded clones get a size class; other rows say once, few or many, or leave the size out.

V: TRBV6-5
size: once
J: TRBJ2-7
D: NA
CDR3: CASSQRLPYRLEQYF
DNA: TGTGCCAGCAGTCAGAGGCTGCCTTATAGGCTCGAGCAGTACTTC

V: TRBV20-1
size: NA
J: TRBJ2-1
D: NA
CDR3: CSARGRGEQFF
DNA: TGCAGTGCTAGGGGGCGGGGTGAGCAGTTCTTC

V: TRBV28
size: NA
J: TRBJ1-1
D: TRBD1
CDR3: CASRVNIGQGAEAFF
DNA: TGTGCCAGCAGAGTTAATATTGGACAGGGCGCTGAAGCTTTCTTT

V: TRBV5-1
size: NA
J: TRBJ2-5
D: NA
CDR3: CASSPGQGGETQYF
DNA: TGCGCCAGCAGCCCGGGCCAGGGAGGAGAGACCCAGTACTTC

V: TRBV29-1
size: NA
J: TRBJ1-1
D: NA
CDR3: CSGVGGGTEAFF
DNA: TGCAGCGGAGTCGGGGGAGGCACTGAAGCTTTCTTT

V: TRBV5-1
size: NA
J: TRBJ1-3
D: NA
CDR3: CASSASPGGGGNTIYF
DNA: TGCGCCAGCAGCGCCTCCCCGGGAGGCGGTGGAAACACCATATATTTT

V: TRBV19
size: NA
J: TRBJ2-1
D: TRBD2
CDR3: CASSTTSRTYNEQFF
DNA: TGTGCCAGTAGTACGACTAGCAGAACCTACAATGAGCAGTTCTTC

V: TRBV6-5
size: NA
J: TRBJ2-2
D: NA
CDR3: CASSLQGGTGELFF
DNA: TGTGCCAGCAGTTTACAGGGGGGGACCGGGGAGCTGTTTTTT

V: TRBV7-2
size: NA
J: TRBJ2-6
D: NA
CDR3: CASSLRGPSSGANVLTF
DNA: TGTGCCAGCAGCCTCCGAGGCCCGAGCTCTGGGGCCAACGTCCTGACTTTC

V: TRBV13
size: NA
J: TRBJ2-4
D: NA
CDR3: CASSLGRSKNIQYF
DNA: TGTGCCAGCAGCTTAGGACGGAGCAAAAACATTCAGTACTTC

V: TRBV5-1
size: NA
J: TRBJ2-3
D: TRBD1
CDR3: CASSLGTFRDRGEKQYF
DNA: TGCGCCAGCAGCTTGGGAACTTTCCGGGACAGGGGCGAGAAGCAGTATTTT

V: TRBV7-2
size: NA
J: TRBJ1-1
D: TRBD1
CDR3: CASSYGTVNTEAFF
DNA: TGTGCCAGCAGCTATGGGACAGTGAACACTGAAGCTTTCTTT

V: TRBV7-2
size: NA
J: TRBJ2-3
D: TRBD2
CDR3: CASSQLAGGSTDTQYF
DNA: TGTGCCAGCAGTCAACTAGCGGGGGGAAGCACAGATACGCAGTATTTT

V: TRBV6-2/TRBV6-3
size: NA
J: TRBJ1-4
D: NA
CDR3: CASSLQQGVGEKLFF
DNA: TGTGCCAGCAGCCTTCAACAGGGCGTTGGGGAAAAACTGTTTTTT

V: TRBV7-6
size: NA
J: TRBJ2-2
D: NA
CDR3: CASRSNSATGELFF
DNA: TGTGCCAGCAGATCGAATAGCGCCACCGGGGAGCTGTTTTTT

V: TRBV6-5
size: few
J: TRBJ1-1
D: NA
CDR3: CASRRGAGNTEAFF
DNA: TGTGCCAGCAGAAGGGGCGCAGGGAACACTGAAGCTTTCTTT

V: TRBV5-1
size: NA
J: TRBJ1-2
D: NA
CDR3: CASSNSMQVGLGDGYTF
DNA: TGCGCCAGCAGCAATTCAATGCAGGTGGGGCTGGGCGATGGCTACACCTTC

V: TRBV28
size: NA
J: TRBJ1-5
D: NA
CDR3: CASKVPGANQPQHF
DNA: TGTGCCAGTAAGGTCCCTGGGGCTAATCAGCCCCAGCATTTT

V: TRBV11-2
size: NA
J: TRBJ2-1
D: TRBD1
CDR3: CASTWDRDNEQFF
DNA: TGTGCCAGCACCTGGGACAGGGACAATGAGCAGTTCTTC

V: TRBV2
size: NA
J: TRBJ2-3
D: NA
CDR3: CASSEGAGIGSDTQYF
DNA: TGTGCCAGCAGTGAAGGGGCCGGGATCGGGAGCGATACGCAGTATTTT

V: TRBV29-1
size: NA
J: TRBJ2-3
D: NA
CDR3: CSVRDIRTDTQYF
DNA: TGCAGCGTCCGGGACATTCGCACAGATACGCAGTATTTT

V: TRBV3-1/TRBV3-2
size: NA
J: TRBJ1-2
D: NA
CDR3: CASSQEYQRGYTF
DNA: TGTGCCAGCAGCCAAGAGTATCAGCGGGGCTACACCTTC

V: TRBV29-1
size: NA
J: TRBJ1-2
D: TRBD1
CDR3: CSVNRDRELGGYTF
DNA: TGCAGCGTAAACCGGGACAGGGAATTAGGGGGCTACACCTTC

V: TRBV5-5
size: NA
J: TRBJ2-7
D: NA
CDR3: CASSLSAGGYEQYF
DNA: TGTGCCAGCAGCTTGTCGGCCGGAGGTTACGAGCAGTACTTC

V: TRBV30
size: NA
J: TRBJ1-1
D: NA
CDR3: CAWSISQKSTEAFF
DNA: TGTGCCTGGAGTATCAGTCAGAAGTCTACTGAAGCTTTCTTT

V: TRBV24-1
size: NA
J: TRBJ2-1
D: TRBD2
CDR3: CATSAGTSVYNEQFF
DNA: TGTGCCACCAGTGCCGGGACTAGCGTCTACAATGAGCAGTTCTTC

V: TRBV5-1
size: NA
J: TRBJ2-5
D: TRBD2
CDR3: CASSLDRAGLEETQYF
DNA: TGCGCCAGCAGCTTGGATAGAGCGGGACTAGAAGAGACCCAGTACTTC

V: TRBV5-1
size: NA
J: TRBJ2-7
D: TRBD2
CDR3: CASSWGTGGYEQYF
DNA: TGCGCCAGCAGTTGGGGGACCGGGGGGTACGAGCAGTACTTC

V: TRBV11-2
size: few
J: TRBJ2-5
D: NA
CDR3: CASSEKETQYF
DNA: TGTGCCAGCAGCGAGAAAGAGACCCAGTACTTC

V: TRBV10-1
size: NA
J: TRBJ1-1
D: NA
CDR3: CANKGLPLEAFF
DNA: TGCGCCAATAAGGGGTTACCCCTTGAAGCTTTCTTT

V: TRBV7-7
size: NA
J: TRBJ2-2
D: TRBD1
CDR3: CASAGTANTGELFF
DNA: TGTGCCAGCGCCGGGACAGCGAACACCGGGGAGCTGTTTTTT

V: TRBV28
size: NA
J: TRBJ2-5
D: TRBD2
CDR3: CASSLTGGETQYF
DNA: TGTGCCAGCAGTTTAACGGGGGGAGAGACCCAGTACTTC

V: TRBV19
size: NA
J: TRBJ2-3
D: TRBD2
CDR3: CASSMDGSGSSPRADTQYF
DNA: TGTGCCAGTAGTATGGATGGTAGCGGGAGCAGCCCGCGCGCAGATACGCAGTATTTT